This T cell receptor beta chain was obtained from a study of cytomegalovirus exposure and HLA in healthy donors. Points from the study as a whole: Analyses of presence/absence relied on an assumption of roughly uniform sequencing depth across donors. Prior analysis indicated that the majority of TCR beta V segments exhibited productivity approximately 90% or approximately 30% of the time.

Vbeta (60) and Jbeta (13) primers were used in the PCR. This table comes from immunoSEQ multiplex PCR, and its TCRdb copy is limited to in-frame clones, with some not included. The table shows 210,000 or so clones, with more than 70% occurring only once. Regarding this clone: The antigen remains unidentified.

The germline gives CDR1 LGHNA, CDR2 YSLEER. V was pared by 0 bases and J by 8 bases, with 12 bases of the junction left unmatched. The CDR3 consists of 19 residues. The sequence was obtained from a human donor in good health. This sequence joins TRBV4-3 and TRBJ2-4; 14 nucleotides align to TRBD2. Sequenced sample: PBMCs. Here the CDR3 DNA reads TGCGCCAGCAGCCAAGAGCTCGTGACTAGCGGGAGGGCTAGCGACATTCAGTACTTC. The encoded protein is CASSQELVTSGRASDIQYF.